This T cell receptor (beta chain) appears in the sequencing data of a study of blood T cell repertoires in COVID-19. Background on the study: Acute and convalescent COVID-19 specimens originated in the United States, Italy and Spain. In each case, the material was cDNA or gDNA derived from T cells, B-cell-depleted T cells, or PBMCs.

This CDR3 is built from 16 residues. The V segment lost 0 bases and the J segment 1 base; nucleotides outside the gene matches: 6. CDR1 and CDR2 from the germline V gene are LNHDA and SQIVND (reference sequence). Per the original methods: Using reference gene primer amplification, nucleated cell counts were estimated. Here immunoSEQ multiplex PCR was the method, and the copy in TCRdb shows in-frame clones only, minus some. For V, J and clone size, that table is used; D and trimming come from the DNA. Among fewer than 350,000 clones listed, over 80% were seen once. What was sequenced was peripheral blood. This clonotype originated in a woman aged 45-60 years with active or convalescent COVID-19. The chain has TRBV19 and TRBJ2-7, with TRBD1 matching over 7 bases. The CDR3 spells CASSIDRGGSSYEQYF. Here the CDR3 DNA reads TGTGCCAGTAGTATAGATCGAGGGGGCTCATCCTACGAGCAGTACTTC.